Detailed here is one T cell receptor beta chain. Its specific antigen is unknown. The input lacks base qualities; no much larger clone sits a single base away. This sample is drawn from a study of T cells after yellow fever vaccination (dated by TCRdb to between 2019 and 2020). About the investigation overall: Libraries from fractions with low cell numbers were prepared with the SMART-Seq v4 Ultra Low Input RNA kit. To track T-cell clones before and after primary and booster YFV17D yellow fever vaccination, bulk TCR alpha and beta repertoires were sequenced longitudinally. Two healthy male donors, one aged 18 to 30 and one aged 30 to 40 years, were included in the cohort. Blood was collected at multiple timepoints before and after primary and secondary immunization, and bulk PBMC replicates and cell subsets were isolated.

Broad study findings and their caveats: A small fraction of clonotypes appeared in both the CD4 and CD8 compartments, likely as a result of convergent recombination. Because the study included only a couple of donors, the extent to which the findings can be generalized is limited. Most clones expanded after primary vaccination were re-detected after the booster (almost 98% of CD4 and 88% of CD8), suggesting broad memory maintenance. Computational filtering was needed because FACS-sorted repertoires could contain abundant contaminating clonotypes from the bulk population. Compared with the primary T-cell response, the secondary T-cell response was faster but weaker, reaching its peak on day 5 rather than on day 15.

The CDR3, cysteine through phenylalanine, is 13 amino acids long. The entry retains the CDR3 DNA only, 39 bases that are in frame from base 1. In the germline V gene, CDR1 corresponds to MNHNS and CDR2 to SASEGT. The germline ends are 10 bases apart after V is trimmed by 5 bases and J by 2 bases. TCR cDNA was synthesized by 5'RACE template switching, which introduced a universal primer site and unique molecular identifiers. cDNA synthesis was primed from both the TCR alpha and TCR beta constant segments. Libraries were amplified in two PCR steps, with sample barcodes and sequencing adapters added in the second step. Sequencing of libraries was done on Illumina HiSeq 2500 (2x100 bp) or NovaSeq (2x150 bp). The authors processed their data as follows. Demultiplexing of reads and collapsing into UMI consensus sequences were performed with MIGEC, and V(D)J alignment was carried out with MiXCR. Vaccine-responding clonotypes were defined with edgeR using replicate PBMC samples, requiring FDR below 0.01 and a log2 fold change above 5 up to day 15. Each bulk clonotype was labeled CD4 or CD8 based on which sequenced repertoire, CD4 or CD8, contained the clonotype at higher abundance. The public reads were reanalyzed by TCRdb: fastp trimming at Q25, MiXCR alignment, in-frame beta chains only. A single entry per CDR3 protein holds the most common genes and DNA from its merged rows. The V and J calls here are based on TCRdb, not the publication. The table for this sample lists 610,000 or so distinct CDR3 sequences; 9% to 15% of them were counted only once. In total, the top ten clones hold more than 12% of the sample.

What this sample's treatment or condition label stands for: live attenuated yellow fever vaccine strain. At every blood-draw timepoint, two biological replicates of bulk PBMCs were collected. A standard Ficoll-Paque protocol was used to isolate PBMCs from peripheral blood. RNA was extracted with TriZol from bulk PBMCs, CD4 and CD8 fractions, and dextramer-positive and dextramer-negative fractions. The material was PBMCs, obtained on the day of the yellow fever booster vaccination. The source is a man aged 25 to 40 who received the YFV17D yellow fever vaccine. The V and J segments used are TRBV6-1 and TRBJ2-7; the D gene lacks a confident call. The CDR3 amino acid sequence is: CASSLRSTYEQYF. The sequenced DNA: TGTGCCAGCAGTCTGAGATCGACCTACGAGCAGTACTTC.